The clone carrying this TCR beta chain was recorded a few times. The data are from a study of cytomegalovirus exposure and HLA in healthy donors. PCR used 60 Vbeta primers and 13 Jbeta primers. Using immunoSEQ multiplex PCR, the repertoire was profiled, and TCRdb retains in-frame clones only, with some absent. The repertoire includes about 150,000 clones, about three quarters of them detected once, and 4.2% sits in the top ten. Sequencing was performed on PBMCs. The receptor comes from a man aged 50-59 years in good health and CMV-seropositive.

CDR3 sequence (DNA): TGTGCCAGCAGCACCCGATTCGGGGGGCTATCTGGGGCCAACGTCCTGACTTTC. It encodes CASSTRFGGLSGANVLTF. The J gene is TRBJ2-6, the V gene TRBV5-6, with D possibly matching TRBD2 (7 bases). The CDR3 is 18 amino acids. Trimming pared 4 bases from V and 1 base from J, leaving 18 bases between. Per germline, CDR1 SGHDT and CDR2 YYEEEE.